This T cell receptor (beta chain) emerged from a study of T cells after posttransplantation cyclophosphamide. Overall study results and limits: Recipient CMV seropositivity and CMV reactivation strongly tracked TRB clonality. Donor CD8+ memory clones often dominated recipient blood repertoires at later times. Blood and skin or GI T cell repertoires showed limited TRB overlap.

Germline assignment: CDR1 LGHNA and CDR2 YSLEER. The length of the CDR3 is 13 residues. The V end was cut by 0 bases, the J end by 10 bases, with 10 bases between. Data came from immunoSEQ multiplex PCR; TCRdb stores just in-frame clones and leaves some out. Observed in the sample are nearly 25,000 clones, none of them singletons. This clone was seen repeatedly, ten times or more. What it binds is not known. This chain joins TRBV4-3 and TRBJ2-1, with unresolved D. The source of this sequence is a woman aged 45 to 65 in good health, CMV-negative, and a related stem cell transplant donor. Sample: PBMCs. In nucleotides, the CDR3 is TGCGCCAGCAGCCAAGATTTTTTCGGGGAGCAGTTCTTC. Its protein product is CASSQDFFGEQFF.